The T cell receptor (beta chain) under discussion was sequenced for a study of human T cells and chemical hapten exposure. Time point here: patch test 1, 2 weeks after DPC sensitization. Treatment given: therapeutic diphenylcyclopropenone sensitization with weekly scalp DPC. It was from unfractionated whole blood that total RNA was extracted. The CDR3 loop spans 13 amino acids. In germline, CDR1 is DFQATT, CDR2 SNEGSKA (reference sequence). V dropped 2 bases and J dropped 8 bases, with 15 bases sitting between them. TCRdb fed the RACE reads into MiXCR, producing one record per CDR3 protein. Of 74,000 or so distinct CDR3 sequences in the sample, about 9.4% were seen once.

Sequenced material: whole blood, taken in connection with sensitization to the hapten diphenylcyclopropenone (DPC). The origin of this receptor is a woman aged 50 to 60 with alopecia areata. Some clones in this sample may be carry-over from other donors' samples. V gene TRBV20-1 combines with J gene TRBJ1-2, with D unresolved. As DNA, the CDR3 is TGCAGTGCTAGACTCGATTTTTCGGGGGGCTACACCTTC. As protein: CSARLDFSGGYTF.